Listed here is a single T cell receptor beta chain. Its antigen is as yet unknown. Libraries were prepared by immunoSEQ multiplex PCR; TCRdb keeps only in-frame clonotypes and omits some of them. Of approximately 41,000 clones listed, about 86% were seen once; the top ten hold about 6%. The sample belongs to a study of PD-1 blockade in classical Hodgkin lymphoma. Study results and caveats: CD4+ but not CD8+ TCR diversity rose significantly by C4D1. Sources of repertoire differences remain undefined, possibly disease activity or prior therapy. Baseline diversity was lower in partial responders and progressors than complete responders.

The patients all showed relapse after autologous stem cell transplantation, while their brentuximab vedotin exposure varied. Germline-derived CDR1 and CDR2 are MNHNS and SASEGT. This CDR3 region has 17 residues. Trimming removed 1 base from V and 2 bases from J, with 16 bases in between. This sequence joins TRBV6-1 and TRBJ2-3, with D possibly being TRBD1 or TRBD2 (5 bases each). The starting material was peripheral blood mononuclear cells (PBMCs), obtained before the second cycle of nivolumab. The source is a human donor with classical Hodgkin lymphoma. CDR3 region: CASSEGRPGRTTDTQYF. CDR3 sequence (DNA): TGTGCCAGCAGTGAAGGGAGGCCAGGGCGGACCACAGATACGCAGTATTTT.